The clone carrying this T cell receptor beta chain occurred once. The sample originates from a study of shared clonotypes between healthy human individuals. At the level of the study: The donor group consisted of a couple of women and a few men, aged 18 to 49.

Repertoires were generated with immunoSEQ multiplex PCR, while TCRdb's copy carries only in-frame clones and drops some. Among under 750,000 clones listed, roughly 72% were seen once. Healthy HIV-negative adults without recent acute infections or vaccinations served as donors. Germline lookup yields CDR1 MNHNS and CDR2 SASEGT. The CDR3 runs to 18 residues. The V end was cut by 2 bases, the J end by 3 bases, with 20 bases between. The origin of this receptor is a woman younger than 45 in good health. The V call is TRBV6-1, the J call TRBJ2-4, with unresolved D. The specimen sequenced was memory CD4+ T cells sorted from blood. Stated subset: CD45RA-negative fraction. In DNA, the CDR3 is TGTGCCAGCAGTGAATTTTTTGGAGATAGCCTTGGCAAAAACATTCAGTACTTC. This codes for CASSEFFGDSLGKNIQYF.